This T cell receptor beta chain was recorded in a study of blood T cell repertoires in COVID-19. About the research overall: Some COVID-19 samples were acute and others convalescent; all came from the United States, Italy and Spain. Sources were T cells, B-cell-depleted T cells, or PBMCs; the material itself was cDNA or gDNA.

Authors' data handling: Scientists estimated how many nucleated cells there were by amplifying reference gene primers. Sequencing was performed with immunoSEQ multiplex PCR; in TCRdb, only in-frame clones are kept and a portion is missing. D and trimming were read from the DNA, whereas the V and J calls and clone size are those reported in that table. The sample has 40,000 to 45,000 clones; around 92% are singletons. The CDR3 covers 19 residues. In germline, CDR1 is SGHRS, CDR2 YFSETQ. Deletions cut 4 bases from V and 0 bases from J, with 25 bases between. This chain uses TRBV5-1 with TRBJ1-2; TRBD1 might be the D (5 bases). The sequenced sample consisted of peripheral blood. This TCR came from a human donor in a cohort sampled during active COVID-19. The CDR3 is CASSPVGRRNLQANYGYTF. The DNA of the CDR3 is TGCGCCAGCAGCCCCGTTGGACGGCGAAACTTACAGGCTAACTATGGCTACACCTTC. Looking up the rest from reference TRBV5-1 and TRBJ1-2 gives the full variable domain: KAGVTQTPRYLIKTRGQQVTLSCSPISGHRSVSWYQQTPGQGLQFLFEYFSETQRNKGNFPGRFSGRQFSNSRSEMNVSTLELGDSALYLCASSPVGRRNLQANYGYTFGSGTRLTVV.